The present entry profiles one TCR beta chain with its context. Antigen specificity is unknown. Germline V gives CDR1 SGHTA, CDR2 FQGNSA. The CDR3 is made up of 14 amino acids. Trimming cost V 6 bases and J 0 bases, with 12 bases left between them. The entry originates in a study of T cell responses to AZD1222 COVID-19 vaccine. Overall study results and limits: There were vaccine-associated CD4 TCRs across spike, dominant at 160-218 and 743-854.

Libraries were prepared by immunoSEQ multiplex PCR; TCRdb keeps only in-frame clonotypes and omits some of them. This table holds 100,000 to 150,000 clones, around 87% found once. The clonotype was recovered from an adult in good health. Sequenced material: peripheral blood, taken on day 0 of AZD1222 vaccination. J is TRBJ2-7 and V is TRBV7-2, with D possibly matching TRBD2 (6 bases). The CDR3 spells CASSRAGSSYEQYF. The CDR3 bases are TGTGCCAGCAGTCGGGCGGGAAGCTCCTACGAGCAGTACTTC.